Following are 8 T cell receptor beta chains from one sample sequenced in a study of blood T cell repertoires in COVID-19. Profiling relied on immunoSEQ multiplex PCR, and the TCRdb table lists in-frame clones only, not all of them. The sample has 25,000 to 30,000 clones; 85% to 95% are singletons. The sample taken for sequencing was peripheral blood. These receptors all stem from a woman aged 70-85 years with COVID-19, enrolled during active disease.

This CDR3 is CASSFSDNEQFF. The CDR3, as DNA: TGTGCCAGCAGCTTTTCAGACAATGAGCAGTTCTTC. This rearrangement joins TRBV11-2 to TRBJ2-1; D not resolved. Germline V lookup: CDR1 SGHAT, CDR2 FQNNGV. This CDR3 comprises 12 residues. V was trimmed by 3 bases and J by 5 bases, leaving 5 bases between them. Combining the CDR3 with reference TRBV11-2 and TRBJ2-1 gives the whole variable domain EAGVAQSPRYKIIEKRQSVAFWCNPISGHATLYWYQQILGQGPKLLIQFQNNGVVDDSQLPKDRFSAERLKGVDSTLKIQPAKLEDSAVYLCASSFSDNEQFFGPGTRLTVL.

The rearrangement links TRBV28 to TRBJ2-7, with TRBD2 matching over 11 bases. The CDR3 runs 18 residues. CDR1 and CDR2 from the germline V gene are MDHEN and SYDVKM. Trimming removed 7 bases from V and 3 bases from J; junction bases left unmatched: 17. The chain's CDR3 is CASKKLPKTSGIGYEQYF. Here the CDR3 DNA reads TGTGCCAGCAAAAAACTCCCGAAGACTAGCGGGATTGGCTACGAGCAGTACTTC.

The CDR3 DNA sequence: TGTGCCAGCAGCCCCCAGGGGATAGGCACTGAAGCTTTCTTT. Its translation is CASSPQGIGTEAFF. The chain carries TRBV7-2 and TRBJ1-1; a possible D gene is TRBD1 (6 bases). The CDR3 length is 14 residues. V was clipped by 5 bases and J by 4 bases, with 14 bases between them. Germline CDR1 and CDR2: SGHTA and FQGNSA.

The chain carries TRBV5-1 and TRBJ2-3, with TRBD2 matching 8 bases. The CDR3 consists of 16 residues. The trim removed 3 bases at V and 1 base at J, leaving 7 bases unmatched. The germline CDR1 and CDR2 sequences are SGHRS and YFSETQ. CDR3 DNA sequence: TGCGCCAGCAGCTCTGAGGGGCGGGAGGGCACAGATACGCAGTATTTT. Translation: CASSSEGREGTDTQYF.

Regarding this clone: The sample holds other DNA sequences that translate to the same CDR3. V and J are TRBV11-2 and TRBJ2-7; 7 positions match TRBD2. CDR3 length: 13 residues. V lost 1 base to trimming and J lost 3 bases; unmatched junction nucleotides: 0. Germline V gene data show CDR1 as SGHAT and CDR2 as FQNNGV. CDR3 sequence (DNA): TGTGCCAGCAGCTTAGGGACTAGCTACGAGCAGTACTTC. It translates to CASSLGTSYEQYF.

This rearrangement joins TRBV30 to TRBJ1-4, with TRBD1 matching over 7 bases. The CDR3 runs to 13 residues. Per germline, CDR1 GTSNPN and CDR2 SVGIG (reference sequence). Trimming removed 5 bases from V and 8 bases from J; junction bases left unmatched: 8. The CDR3 DNA is TGTGCCTGGCACAGGGGATTGGGGGAAAAACTGTTTTTT. Translating it yields CAWHRGLGEKLFF.

Within the sample, this clone is medium-sized. The gene calls are TRBV7-3 and TRBJ2-2; tentatively, D is TRBD1 (5 bases). The CDR3 has 14 amino acids. V lost 2 bases to trimming and J lost 3 bases, with 7 bases between them. In germline, CDR1 is SGHTA, CDR2 FQGTGA. CDR3: CASSLDSYTGELFF. CDR3 DNA sequence: TGTGCCAGCAGCTTAGACAGCTACACCGGGGAGCTGTTTTTT.

Note on this clone: The junction shows a germline mismatch at one end, possibly a read error. The V and J genes are TRBV7-9 and TRBJ2-4; 11 bases fit TRBD1. Germline V gives CDR1 SEHNR, CDR2 FQNEAQ (reference sequence). CDR3 length: 12 residues. This chain's CDR3 is CASSNGQGAAAF. As DNA, the CDR3 is TGTGCCAGCAGCAACGGACAGGGGGCGGCCGCTTTC.